These T cell receptor beta chains were read from a single sample in a study of siplizumab effects on memory and regulatory T cells. TCRdb's copy holds only in-frame clones and misses some; the assay was immunoSEQ multiplex PCR. The sample shows about 85,000 clones, around 95% of them seen only once. The sequencing input was CD8+ T cells sorted from blood. These receptors originate from a human donor in good health. The CDR3 runs from the conserved cysteine through the conserved F or W. Fields, in order: V gene, D gene, J gene, clone size, CDR3 protein, CDR3 DNA. D genes are given only for firm matches. Clone size is stated in some rows and not others, as once, few, many or a class when expanded.

v_call: TRBV5-6; d_call: .; j_call: TRBJ2-5; clone_size: .; cdr3_aa: CASSLMGQETQYF; cdr3_nt: TGTGCCAGCAGCTTAATGGGCCAAGAGACCCAGTACTTC
v_call: TRBV7-6; d_call: .; j_call: TRBJ1-1; clone_size: .; cdr3_aa: CASSSGYGNTEAFF; cdr3_nt: TGTGCCAGCAGCTCAGGGTATGGGAACACTGAAGCTTTCTTT
v_call: TRBV9; d_call: TRBD1; j_call: TRBJ2-7; clone_size: .; cdr3_aa: CASSEDRDSYEQYF; cdr3_nt: TGTGCCAGCAGCGAAGACAGGGACTCCTACGAGCAGTACTTC
v_call: TRBV5-6; d_call: TRBD1; j_call: TRBJ2-7; clone_size: .; cdr3_aa: CASSATGGWEQYF; cdr3_nt: TGTGCCAGCAGCGCGACAGGGGGCTGGGAGCAGTACTTC
v_call: TRBV7-8; d_call: .; j_call: TRBJ2-7; clone_size: once; cdr3_aa: CASTSRKGPYEQYF; cdr3_nt: TGTGCCAGCACCTCCAGGAAGGGCCCCTACGAGCAGTACTTC
v_call: TRBV29-1; d_call: TRBD1; j_call: TRBJ2-5; clone_size: once; cdr3_aa: CSVEATGTVVEETQYF; cdr3_nt: TGCAGCGTTGAAGCAACCGGGACAGTGGTTGAAGAGACCCAGTACTTC
v_call: TRBV18; d_call: .; j_call: TRBJ2-7; clone_size: .; cdr3_aa: CASSPSGAFYEQYF; cdr3_nt: TGTGCCAGCTCACCCTCAGGAGCTTTCTACGAGCAGTACTTC
v_call: TRBV19; d_call: .; j_call: TRBJ2-2; clone_size: .; cdr3_aa: CASNERNTGELFF; cdr3_nt: TGTGCCAGTAACGAGAGGAACACCGGGGAGCTGTTTTTT
v_call: TRBV30; d_call: TRBD2; j_call: TRBJ2-2; clone_size: .; cdr3_aa: CAWSGRAAGELFF; cdr3_nt: TGTGCCTGGAGCGGGAGGGCCGCCGGGGAGCTGTTTTTT
v_call: TRBV4-1; d_call: .; j_call: TRBJ2-1; clone_size: .; cdr3_aa: CASSQFSGNDNEQFF; cdr3_nt: TGCGCCAGCAGCCAGTTTAGCGGCAATGACAATGAGCAGTTCTTC
v_call: TRBV4-1; d_call: TRBD1; j_call: TRBJ2-7; clone_size: .; cdr3_aa: CASSQPGTGSYEQYF; cdr3_nt: TGCGCCAGCAGCCAACCCGGGACAGGGTCCTACGAGCAGTACTTC
v_call: TRBV9; d_call: .; j_call: TRBJ2-7; clone_size: .; cdr3_aa: CASSVATGPSYEQYF; cdr3_nt: TGTGCCAGCAGCGTAGCAACAGGGCCCTCCTACGAGCAGTACTTC
v_call: TRBV30; d_call: .; j_call: TRBJ2-5; clone_size: .; cdr3_aa: CAWSPRRYQETQYF; cdr3_nt: TGTGCCTGGAGTCCCAGGCGCTACCAAGAGACCCAGTACTTC
v_call: TRBV7-3; d_call: .; j_call: TRBJ2-3; clone_size: .; cdr3_aa: CASSLGFTDTQYF; cdr3_nt: TGTGCCAGCAGCCTAGGTTTCACAGATACGCAGTATTTT
v_call: TRBV7-6; d_call: .; j_call: TRBJ2-1; clone_size: .; cdr3_aa: CASSRESADGQFF; cdr3_nt: TGTGCCAGCAGCCGCGAAAGCGCGGACGGGCAGTTCTTC
v_call: TRBV28; d_call: .; j_call: TRBJ2-7; clone_size: .; cdr3_aa: CASSPIGSSEQYF; cdr3_nt: TGTGCCAGCAGTCCGATTGGCTCGAGCGAGCAGTACTTC
v_call: TRBV27; d_call: .; j_call: TRBJ2-7; clone_size: .; cdr3_aa: CASSRGETYEQYF; cdr3_nt: TGTGCCAGCAGTCGGGGTGAGACCTACGAGCAGTACTTC
v_call: TRBV6-5; d_call: .; j_call: TRBJ1-4; clone_size: .; cdr3_aa: CASSYTDRNEKLFF; cdr3_nt: TGTGCCAGCAGTTACACAGACCGAAATGAAAAACTGTTTTTT
v_call: TRBV19; d_call: .; j_call: TRBJ1-5; clone_size: .; cdr3_aa: CASSIDDSNQPQHF; cdr3_nt: TGTGCCAGTAGTATAGACGATAGCAATCAGCCCCAGCATTTT
v_call: TRBV12-5; d_call: TRBD1; j_call: TRBJ2-2; clone_size: .; cdr3_aa: CASGLKGQGVGELFF; cdr3_nt: TGTGCTAGTGGTTTGAAGGGACAGGGCGTCGGGGAGCTGTTTTTT
v_call: TRBV10-3; d_call: .; j_call: TRBJ2-7; clone_size: few; cdr3_aa: CAISELDGGGPGVEQYF; cdr3_nt: TGTGCCATCAGTGAGCTCGACGGAGGGGGTCCCGGTGTCGAGCAGTACTTC
v_call: TRBV2; d_call: .; j_call: TRBJ2-2; clone_size: .; cdr3_aa: CASSEALARELFF; cdr3_nt: TGTGCCAGCAGTGAAGCGTTAGCTAGGGAGCTGTTTTTT
v_call: TRBV5-4; d_call: .; j_call: TRBJ1-4; clone_size: .; cdr3_aa: CASSLRVFAKLFF; cdr3_nt: TGTGCCAGCAGCTTGCGGGTCTTCGCAAAACTGTTTTTT
v_call: TRBV6-5; d_call: .; j_call: TRBJ1-5; clone_size: .; cdr3_aa: CATRTGGSPQHF; cdr3_nt: TGTGCCACCCGGACGGGGGGATCGCCCCAGCATTTT
v_call: TRBV27; d_call: TRBD1; j_call: TRBJ2-2; clone_size: .; cdr3_aa: CASSSHPTGGGGELFF; cdr3_nt: TGTGCCAGCAGTTCCCATCCAACAGGGGGTGGCGGGGAGCTGTTTTTT
v_call: TRBV11-3; d_call: TRBD1; j_call: TRBJ2-2; clone_size: .; cdr3_aa: CASSLPGQGFTGELFF; cdr3_nt: TGTGCCAGCAGCTTACCGGGACAGGGATTCACCGGGGAGCTGTTTTTT
v_call: TRBV11-2; d_call: .; j_call: TRBJ2-5; clone_size: .; cdr3_aa: CASSDLSRGETQYF; cdr3_nt: TGTGCCAGCAGCGACCTTTCCAGGGGAGAGACCCAGTACTTC